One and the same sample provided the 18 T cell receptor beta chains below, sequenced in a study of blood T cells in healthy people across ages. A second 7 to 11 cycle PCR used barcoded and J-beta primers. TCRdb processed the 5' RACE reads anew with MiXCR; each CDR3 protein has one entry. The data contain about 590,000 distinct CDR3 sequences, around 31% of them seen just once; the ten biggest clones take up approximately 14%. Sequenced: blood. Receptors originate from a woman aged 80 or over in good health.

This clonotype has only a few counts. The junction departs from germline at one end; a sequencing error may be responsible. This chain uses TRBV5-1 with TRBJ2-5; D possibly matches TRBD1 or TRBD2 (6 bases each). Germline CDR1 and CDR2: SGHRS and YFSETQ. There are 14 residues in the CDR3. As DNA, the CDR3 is TGCGCCAGCAGCGATCGGGGGCCCCAAGAGACCCGGTACTTC. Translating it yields CASSDRGPQETRYF.

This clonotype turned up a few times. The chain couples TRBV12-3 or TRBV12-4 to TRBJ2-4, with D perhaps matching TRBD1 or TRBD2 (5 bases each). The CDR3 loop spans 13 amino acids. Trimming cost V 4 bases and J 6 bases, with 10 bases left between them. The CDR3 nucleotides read TGTGCCAGCAGTTATAGGGGAGTAAACATTCAGTACTTC. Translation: CASSYRGVNIQYF.

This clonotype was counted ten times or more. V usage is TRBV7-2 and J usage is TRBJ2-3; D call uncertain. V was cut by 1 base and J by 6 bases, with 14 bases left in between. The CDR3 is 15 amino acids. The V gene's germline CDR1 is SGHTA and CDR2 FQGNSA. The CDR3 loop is CASSLVVRVGDTQYF. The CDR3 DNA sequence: TGTGCCAGCAGCTTAGTAGTCCGGGTTGGTGATACGCAGTATTTT.

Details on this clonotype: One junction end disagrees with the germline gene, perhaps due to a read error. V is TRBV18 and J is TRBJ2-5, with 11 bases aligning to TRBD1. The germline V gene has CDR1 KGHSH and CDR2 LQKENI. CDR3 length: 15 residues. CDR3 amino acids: CASSPRTGGRETQYF. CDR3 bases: TGTGCAAGCTCACCGCGGACAGGGGGCCGAGAGACCCAGTACTTC.

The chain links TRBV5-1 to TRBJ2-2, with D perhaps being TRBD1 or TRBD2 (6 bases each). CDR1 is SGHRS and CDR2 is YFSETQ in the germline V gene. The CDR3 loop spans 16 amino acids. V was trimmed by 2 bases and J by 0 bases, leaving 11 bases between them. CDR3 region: CASSFLGGANTGELFF. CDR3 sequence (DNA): TGCGCCAGCAGCTTCCTCGGGGGCGCGAACACCGGGGAGCTGTTTTTT.

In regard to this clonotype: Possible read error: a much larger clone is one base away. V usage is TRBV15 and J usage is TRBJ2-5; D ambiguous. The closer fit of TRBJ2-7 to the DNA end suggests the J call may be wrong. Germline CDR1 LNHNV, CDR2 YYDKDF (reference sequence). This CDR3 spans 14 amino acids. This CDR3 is CATSRDVRVGEQYF. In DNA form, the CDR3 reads TGTGCCACCAGCAGAGATGTACGAGTTGGCGAGCAGTACTTC.

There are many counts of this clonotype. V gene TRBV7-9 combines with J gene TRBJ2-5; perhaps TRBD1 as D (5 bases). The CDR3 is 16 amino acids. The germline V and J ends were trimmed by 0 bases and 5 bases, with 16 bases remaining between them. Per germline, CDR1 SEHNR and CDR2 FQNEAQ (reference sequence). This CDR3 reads CASSLAETGISETQYF. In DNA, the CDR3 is TGTGCCAGCAGCTTAGCGGAAACAGGCATTTCGGAGACCCAGTACTTC.

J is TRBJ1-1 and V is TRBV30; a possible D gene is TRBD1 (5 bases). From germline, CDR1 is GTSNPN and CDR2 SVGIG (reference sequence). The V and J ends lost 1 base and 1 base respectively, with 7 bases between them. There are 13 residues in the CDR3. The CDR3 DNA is TGTGCCTGGAGTGGACAGAGGAACACTGAAGCTTTCTTT. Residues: CAWSGQRNTEAFF.

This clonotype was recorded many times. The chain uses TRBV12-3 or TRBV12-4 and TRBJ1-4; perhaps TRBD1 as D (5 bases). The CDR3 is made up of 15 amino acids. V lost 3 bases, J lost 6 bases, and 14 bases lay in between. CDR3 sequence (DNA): TGTGCCAGCAGTTTCTTGGGGCAGGGCCATGAAAAACTGTTTTTT. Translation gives CASSFLGQGHEKLFF.

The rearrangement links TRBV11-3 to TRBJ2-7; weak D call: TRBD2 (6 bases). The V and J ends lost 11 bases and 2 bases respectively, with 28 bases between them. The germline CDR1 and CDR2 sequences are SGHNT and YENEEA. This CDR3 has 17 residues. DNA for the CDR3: TGTGCCGGTATCCTTGGAGGGAGACCCTTACTCCCCTACGAGCAGTACTTC. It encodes CAGILGGRPLLPYEQYF.

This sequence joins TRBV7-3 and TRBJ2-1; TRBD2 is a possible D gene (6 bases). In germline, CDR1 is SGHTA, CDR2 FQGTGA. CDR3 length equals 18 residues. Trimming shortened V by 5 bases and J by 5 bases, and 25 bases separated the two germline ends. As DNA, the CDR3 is TGTGCCAGCAGCCAAGGACGTAGCGGCCAGCCCCCAGACAATGAGCAGTTCTTC. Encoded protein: CASSQGRSGQPPDNEQFF.

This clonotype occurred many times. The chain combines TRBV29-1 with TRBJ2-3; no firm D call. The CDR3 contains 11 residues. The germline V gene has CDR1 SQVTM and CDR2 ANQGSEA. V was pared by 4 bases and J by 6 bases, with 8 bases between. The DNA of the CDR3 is TGCAGCGTTGGACACGGGGATACGCAGTATTTT. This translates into CSVGHGDTQYF.

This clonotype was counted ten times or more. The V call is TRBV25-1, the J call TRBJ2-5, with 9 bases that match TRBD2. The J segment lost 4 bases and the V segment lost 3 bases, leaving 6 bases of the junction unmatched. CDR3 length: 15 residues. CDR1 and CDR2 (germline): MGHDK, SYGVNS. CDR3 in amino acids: CASSDLLAGRETQYF. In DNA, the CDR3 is TGTGCCAGCAGTGATTTGCTAGCGGGGAGAGAGACCCAGTACTTC.

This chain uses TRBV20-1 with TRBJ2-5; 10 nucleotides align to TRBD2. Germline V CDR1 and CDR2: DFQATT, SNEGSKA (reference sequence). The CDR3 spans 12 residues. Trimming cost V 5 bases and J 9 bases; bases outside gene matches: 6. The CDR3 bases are TGCAGTGCTGAAGCGGGGGGGGAGGCCCAGTACTTC. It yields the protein CSAEAGGEAQYF.

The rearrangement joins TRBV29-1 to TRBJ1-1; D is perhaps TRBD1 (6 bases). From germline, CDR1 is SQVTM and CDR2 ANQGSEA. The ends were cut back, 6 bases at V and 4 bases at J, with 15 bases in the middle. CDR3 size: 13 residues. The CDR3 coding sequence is TGCAGCGTCTGGGAGGGGGTGGTCACTGAAGCTTTCTTT. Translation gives CSVWEGVVTEAFF.

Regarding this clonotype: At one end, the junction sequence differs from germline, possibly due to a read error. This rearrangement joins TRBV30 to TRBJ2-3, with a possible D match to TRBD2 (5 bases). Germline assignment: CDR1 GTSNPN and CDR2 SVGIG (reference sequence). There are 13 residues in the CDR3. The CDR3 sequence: CAWSRGSVDTLYF. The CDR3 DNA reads TGTGCCTGGAGTCGGGGAAGCGTAGATACGCTGTATTTT.

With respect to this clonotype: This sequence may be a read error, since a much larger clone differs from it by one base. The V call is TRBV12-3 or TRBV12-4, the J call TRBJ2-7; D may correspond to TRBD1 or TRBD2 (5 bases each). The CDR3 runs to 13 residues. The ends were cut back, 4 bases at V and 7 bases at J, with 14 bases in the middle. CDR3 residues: CASSSRGPDEQYF. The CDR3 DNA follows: TGTGCCAGCAGTTCACGGGGCCCCGATGAGCAGTACTTC.

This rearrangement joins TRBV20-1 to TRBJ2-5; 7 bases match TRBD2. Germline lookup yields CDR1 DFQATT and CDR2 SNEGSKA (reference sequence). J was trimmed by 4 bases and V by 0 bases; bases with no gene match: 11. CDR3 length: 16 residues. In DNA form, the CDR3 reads TGCAGTGCTAGAGATCTACGGGAGGTGTTCTTAGAGACCCAGTACTTC. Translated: CSARDLREVFLETQYF.